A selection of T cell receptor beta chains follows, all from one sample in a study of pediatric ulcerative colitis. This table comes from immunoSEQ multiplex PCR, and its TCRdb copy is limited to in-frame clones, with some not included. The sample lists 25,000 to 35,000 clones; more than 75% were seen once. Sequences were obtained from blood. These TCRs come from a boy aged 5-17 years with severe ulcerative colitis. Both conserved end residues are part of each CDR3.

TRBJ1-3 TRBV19 CASSPGTANTIYF
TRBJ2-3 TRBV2 CASGETSGAPDTQYF
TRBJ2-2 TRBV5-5 CASSRAGGELFF
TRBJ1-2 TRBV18 CASSPADDYGYTF
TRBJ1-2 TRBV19 CASSLKTTGYGYTF
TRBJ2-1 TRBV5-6 CASSSGSEQFF
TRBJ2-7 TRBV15 CATSREDTSYEQYF
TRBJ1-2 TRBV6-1 CASSGTGWTVYGYTF
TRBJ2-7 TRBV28 CASSFGVSTYEQYF
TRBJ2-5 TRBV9 CASSDRGGPETQYF
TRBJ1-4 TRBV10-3 CAISQDRKNEKLFF
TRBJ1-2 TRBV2 CARRRSQEGYTF
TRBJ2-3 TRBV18 CASSRGRGPRDTQYF
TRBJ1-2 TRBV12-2 CASRIGRYGYTF
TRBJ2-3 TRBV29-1 CSVSVQYYTDTQYF
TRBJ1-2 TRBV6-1 CASSESTGPNYGYTF
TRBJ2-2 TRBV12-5 CASGLGQARGLLQNTGELFF
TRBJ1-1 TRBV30 CACLGSTGISQAFF
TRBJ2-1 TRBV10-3 CAISGAGQPYNEQFF
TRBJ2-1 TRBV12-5 CATSPGHEQFF
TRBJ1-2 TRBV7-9 CASSLAPDGYGYTF
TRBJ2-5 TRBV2 CAITVLLGETQYF
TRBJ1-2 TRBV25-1 CASSATGVYGYTF
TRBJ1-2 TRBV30 CAWSEGKIYGYTF
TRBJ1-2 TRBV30 CAWSAGNYGYTF
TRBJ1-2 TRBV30 CAWDLTSGAYGYTF
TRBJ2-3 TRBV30 CAWSGVAASTDTQYF
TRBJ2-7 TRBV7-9 CASSSTAGRIYEQYF
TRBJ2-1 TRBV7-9 CASSHVTGGNEQFF
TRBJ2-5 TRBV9 CASSVSAGHRETQYF
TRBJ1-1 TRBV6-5 CASRSGTGEFSEAFF
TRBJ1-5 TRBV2 CASSNRDRINQPQHF
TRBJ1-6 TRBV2 CASFKQSSYNSPLHF
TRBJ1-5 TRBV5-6 CASSLAGQPNQPQHF
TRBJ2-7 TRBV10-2 CATNGGEYEQYF
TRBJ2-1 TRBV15 CATSTLAAEYNEQFF
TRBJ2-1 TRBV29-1 CSVDPQPGAIGAGDYNEQFF
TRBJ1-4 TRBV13 CASSLTATQGEKLFF
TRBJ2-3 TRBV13 CASPSRAGSTDTQYF
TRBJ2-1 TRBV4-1 CASSQASGWNEQFF
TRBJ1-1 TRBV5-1 CASSLALGGLAFF
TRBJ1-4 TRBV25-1 CASSPLTGGANEKLFF
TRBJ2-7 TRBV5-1 CASSALKGPLYEQYF
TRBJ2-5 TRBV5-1 CASSSEAGGLETQYF
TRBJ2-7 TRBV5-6 CASSYLQLEQYF
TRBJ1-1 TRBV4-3 CASSQDSPGWGTEAFF
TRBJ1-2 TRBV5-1 CASSLGRSPNGYTF
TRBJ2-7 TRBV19 CASSRTVSYEQYF
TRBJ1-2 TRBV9 CASSGPPEGYTF
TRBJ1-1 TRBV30 CAWSGVGYTEAFF
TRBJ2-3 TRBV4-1 CASSLLPASGNTQYF
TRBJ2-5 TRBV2 CASRDQTWETQYF
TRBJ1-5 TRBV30 CAWSVHSGWGQPQHF
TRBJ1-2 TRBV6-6 CASSRLPDRVNGYTF